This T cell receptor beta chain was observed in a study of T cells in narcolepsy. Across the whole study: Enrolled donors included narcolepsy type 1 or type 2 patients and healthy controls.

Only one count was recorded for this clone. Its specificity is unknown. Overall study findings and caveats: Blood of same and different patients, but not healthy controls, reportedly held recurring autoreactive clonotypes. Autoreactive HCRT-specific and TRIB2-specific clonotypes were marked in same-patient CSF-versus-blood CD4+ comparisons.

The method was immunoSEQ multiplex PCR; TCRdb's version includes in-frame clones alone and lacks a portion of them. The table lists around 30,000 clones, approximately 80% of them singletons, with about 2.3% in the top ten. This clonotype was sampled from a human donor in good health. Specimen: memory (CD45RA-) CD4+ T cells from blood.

CDR3 coding DNA: TGTGCCAGCGGGGACCCTGAAGCTTTCTTT. Translation: CASGDPEAFF. V and J are TRBV6-5 and TRBJ1-1; D may be TRBD1 (5 bases). Trimming removed 8 bases from V and 6 bases from J, with 7 bases in between. CDR3 size: 10 residues. Germline V CDR1 and CDR2: MNHEY, SVGAGI.